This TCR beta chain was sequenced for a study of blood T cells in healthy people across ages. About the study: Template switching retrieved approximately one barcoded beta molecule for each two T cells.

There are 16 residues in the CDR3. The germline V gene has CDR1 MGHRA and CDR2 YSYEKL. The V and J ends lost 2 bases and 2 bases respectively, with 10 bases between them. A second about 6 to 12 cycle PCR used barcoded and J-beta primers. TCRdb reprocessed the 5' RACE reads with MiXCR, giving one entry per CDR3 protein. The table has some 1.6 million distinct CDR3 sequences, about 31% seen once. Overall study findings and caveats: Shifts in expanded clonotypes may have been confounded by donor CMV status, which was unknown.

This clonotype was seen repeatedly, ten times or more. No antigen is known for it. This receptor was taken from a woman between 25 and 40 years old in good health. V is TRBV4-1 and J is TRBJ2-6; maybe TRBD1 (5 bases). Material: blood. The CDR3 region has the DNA TGCGCCAGCAGCCAATATACAGGTCCTGGGGCCAACGTCCTGACTTTC. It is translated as CASSQYTGPGANVLTF.